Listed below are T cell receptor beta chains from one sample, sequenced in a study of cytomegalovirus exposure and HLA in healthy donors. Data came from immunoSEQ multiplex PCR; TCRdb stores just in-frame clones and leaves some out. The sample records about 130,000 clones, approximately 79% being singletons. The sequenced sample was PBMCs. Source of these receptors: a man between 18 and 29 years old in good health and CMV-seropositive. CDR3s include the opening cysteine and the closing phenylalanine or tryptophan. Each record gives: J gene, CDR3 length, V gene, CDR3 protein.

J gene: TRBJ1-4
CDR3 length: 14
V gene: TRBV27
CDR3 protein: CASSLIRGNEKLFF

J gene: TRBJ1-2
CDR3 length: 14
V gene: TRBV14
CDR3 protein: CASSQGAGDYGYTF

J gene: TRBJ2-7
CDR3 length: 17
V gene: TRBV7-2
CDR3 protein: CASRYGTSGRQTYEQYF

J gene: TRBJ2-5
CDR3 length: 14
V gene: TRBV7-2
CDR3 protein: CASSPQGWQETQYF

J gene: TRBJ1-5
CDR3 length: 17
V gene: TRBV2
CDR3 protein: CASSEVPGQEGNQPQHF

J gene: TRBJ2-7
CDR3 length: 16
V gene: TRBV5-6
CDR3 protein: CASSLGQGGRPYEQYF

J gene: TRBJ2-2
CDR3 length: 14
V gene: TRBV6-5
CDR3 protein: CASRVQGSTGELFF

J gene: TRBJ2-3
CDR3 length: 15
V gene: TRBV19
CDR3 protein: CASSGTGEGTDTQYF

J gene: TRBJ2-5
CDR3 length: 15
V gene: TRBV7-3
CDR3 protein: CASSPGQGALETQYF

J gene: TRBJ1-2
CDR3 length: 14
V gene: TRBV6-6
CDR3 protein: CASSYSIGAEGYTF

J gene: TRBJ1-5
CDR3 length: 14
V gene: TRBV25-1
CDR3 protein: CASSEVHGDQPQHF

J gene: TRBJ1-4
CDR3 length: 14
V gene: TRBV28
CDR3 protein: CASRIQVLNEKLFF

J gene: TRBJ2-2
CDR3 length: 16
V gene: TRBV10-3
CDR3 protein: CAISHSLRQGGGELFF

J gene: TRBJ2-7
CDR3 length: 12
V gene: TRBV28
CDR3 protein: CASSPPGVEQYF

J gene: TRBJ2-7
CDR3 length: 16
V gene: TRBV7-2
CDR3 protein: CASSSLVAGPLYEQYF

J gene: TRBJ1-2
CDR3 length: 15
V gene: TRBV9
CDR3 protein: CASSVGTALNYGYTF

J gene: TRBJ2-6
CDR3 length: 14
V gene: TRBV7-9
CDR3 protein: CASRQASGANVLTF

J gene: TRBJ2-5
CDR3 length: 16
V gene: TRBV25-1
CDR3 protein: CASSAAGTGGRETQYF

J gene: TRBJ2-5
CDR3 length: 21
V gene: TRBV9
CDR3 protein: CASSVAPDRGGTRVFQETQYF

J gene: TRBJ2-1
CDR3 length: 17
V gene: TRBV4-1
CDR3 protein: CASSPFPTGSSYNEQFF

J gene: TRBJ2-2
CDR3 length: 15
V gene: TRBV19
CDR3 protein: CASSKRDRGTGELFF

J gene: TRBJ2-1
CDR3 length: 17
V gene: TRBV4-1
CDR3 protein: CASSQLLSGLSYNEQFF

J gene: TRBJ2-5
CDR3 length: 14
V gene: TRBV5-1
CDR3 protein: CASSLNRGGETQYF

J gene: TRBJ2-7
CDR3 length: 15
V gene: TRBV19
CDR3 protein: CASSPLAGSSYEQYF

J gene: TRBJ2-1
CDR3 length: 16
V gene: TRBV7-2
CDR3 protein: CASSSQTGSSYNEQFF

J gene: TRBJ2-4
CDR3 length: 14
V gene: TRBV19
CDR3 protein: CASSDQASKDIQYF

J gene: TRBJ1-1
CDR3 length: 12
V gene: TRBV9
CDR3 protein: CASSSGNTEAFF

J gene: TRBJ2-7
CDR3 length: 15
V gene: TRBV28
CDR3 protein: CASSPSGTPYYEQYF

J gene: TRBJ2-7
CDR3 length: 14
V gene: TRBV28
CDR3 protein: CLEPTSGSSYEQYF

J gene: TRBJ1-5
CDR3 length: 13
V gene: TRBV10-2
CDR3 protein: CASSDTRGQPQHF

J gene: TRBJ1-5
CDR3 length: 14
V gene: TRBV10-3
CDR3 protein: CAISDGGSERPQHF

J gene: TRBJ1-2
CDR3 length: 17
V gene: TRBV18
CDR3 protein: CASSPPGDRRGKAGYTF

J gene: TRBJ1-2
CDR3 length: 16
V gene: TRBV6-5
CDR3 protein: CASSYSRSIGNYGYTF

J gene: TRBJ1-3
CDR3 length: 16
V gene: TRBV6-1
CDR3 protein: CASSEEEGGSGNTIYF

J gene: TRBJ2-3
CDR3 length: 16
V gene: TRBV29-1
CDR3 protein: CSVEERRGFSTDTQYF

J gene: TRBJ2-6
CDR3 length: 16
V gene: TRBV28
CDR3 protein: CASRGQGSSGANVLTF